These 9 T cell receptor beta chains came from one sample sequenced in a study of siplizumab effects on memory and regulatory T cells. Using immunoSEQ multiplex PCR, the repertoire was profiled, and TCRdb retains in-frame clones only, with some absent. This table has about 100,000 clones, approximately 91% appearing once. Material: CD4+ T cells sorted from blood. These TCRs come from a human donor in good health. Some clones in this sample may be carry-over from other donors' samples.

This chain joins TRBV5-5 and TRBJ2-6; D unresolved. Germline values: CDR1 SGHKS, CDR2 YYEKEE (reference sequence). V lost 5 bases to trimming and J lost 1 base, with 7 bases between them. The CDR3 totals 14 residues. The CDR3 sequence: CASRVESGANVLTF. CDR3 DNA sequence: TGTGCCAGCAGAGTGGAGTCTGGGGCCAACGTCCTGACTTTC.

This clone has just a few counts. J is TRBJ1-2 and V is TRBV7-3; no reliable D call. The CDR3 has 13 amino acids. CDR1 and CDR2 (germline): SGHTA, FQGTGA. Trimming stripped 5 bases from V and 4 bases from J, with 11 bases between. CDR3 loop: CASSSSYGYGYTF. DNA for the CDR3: TGTGCCAGCAGCAGTTCCTACGGCTATGGCTACACCTTC.

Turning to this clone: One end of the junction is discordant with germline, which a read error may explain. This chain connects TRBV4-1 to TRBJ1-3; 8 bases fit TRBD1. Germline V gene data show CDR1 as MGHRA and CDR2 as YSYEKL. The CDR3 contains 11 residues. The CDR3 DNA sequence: TGCGCCAGCAGCCGCGGACAGGGCCTTCATTTT. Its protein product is CASSRGQGLHF.

In DNA form, the CDR3 reads TGCGCCAGCAGTGAACGGGAGCTGGGCGGGGAGCTGTTTTTT. This translates into CASSERELGGELFF. The V and J genes are TRBV10-1 and TRBJ2-2, with D possibly TRBD2 on 6 matching bases. The V end was cut by 3 bases, the J end by 7 bases, with 12 bases between. The CDR3 contains 14 residues. Germline-derived CDR1 and CDR2 are WNHNN and SYGVQD (reference sequence).

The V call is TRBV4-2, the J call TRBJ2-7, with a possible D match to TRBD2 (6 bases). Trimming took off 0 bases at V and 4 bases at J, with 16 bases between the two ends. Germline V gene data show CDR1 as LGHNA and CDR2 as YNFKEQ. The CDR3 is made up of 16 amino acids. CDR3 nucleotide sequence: TGTGCCAGCAGCCAAGATTCGACGGGCGGGGCGTACGAGCAGTACTTC. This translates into CASSQDSTGGAYEQYF.

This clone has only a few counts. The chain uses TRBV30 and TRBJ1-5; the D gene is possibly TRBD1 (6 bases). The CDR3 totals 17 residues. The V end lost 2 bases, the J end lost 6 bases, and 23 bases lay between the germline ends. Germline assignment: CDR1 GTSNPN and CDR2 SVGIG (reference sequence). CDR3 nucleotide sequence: TGTGCCTGGAGTACCACCGGGACATCGGGAGTTGGTCAGCCCCAGCATTTT. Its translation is CAWSTTGTSGVGQPQHF.

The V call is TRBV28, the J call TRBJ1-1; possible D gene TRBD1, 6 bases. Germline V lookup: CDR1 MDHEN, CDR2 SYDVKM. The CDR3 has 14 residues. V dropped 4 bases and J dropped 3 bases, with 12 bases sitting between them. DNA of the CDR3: TGTGCCAGCAGTTCAACCCGGGGGCACACTGAAGCTTTCTTT. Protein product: CASSSTRGHTEAFF.

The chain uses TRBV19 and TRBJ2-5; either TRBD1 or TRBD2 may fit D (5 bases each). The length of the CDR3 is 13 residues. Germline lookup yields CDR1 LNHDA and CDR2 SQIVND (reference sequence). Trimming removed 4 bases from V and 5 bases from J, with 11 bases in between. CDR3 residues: CASSTQGDETQYF. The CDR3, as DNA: TGTGCCAGTAGTACCCAGGGAGACGAGACCCAGTACTTC. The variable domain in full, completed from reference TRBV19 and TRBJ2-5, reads DGGITQSPKYLFRKEGQNVTLSCEQNLNHDAMYWYRQDPGQGLRLIYYSQIVNDFQKGDIAEGYSVSREKKESFPLTVTSAQKNPTAFYLCASSTQGDETQYFGPGTRLLVL.

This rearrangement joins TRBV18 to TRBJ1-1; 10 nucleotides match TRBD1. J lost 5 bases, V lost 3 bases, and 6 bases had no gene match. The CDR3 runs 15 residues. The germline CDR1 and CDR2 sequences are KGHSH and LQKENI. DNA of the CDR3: TGTGCCAGCTCACCGGGGGGACAGGGGATAACTGAAGCTTTCTTT. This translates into CASSPGGQGITEAFF.